These 9 T cell receptor beta chains were all obtained from the same sample, sequenced in a study of T-cell memory formation after mild COVID-19. TCRdb passed the 5' RACE reads through MiXCR, listing each CDR3 protein once. The sample lists roughly 150,000 distinct CDR3 sequences; roughly 15% were seen once. The source material was PBMCs or a T cell subset sorted from them (not recorded which). The receptors originated from an adult woman who had mild COVID-19 (a few samples of this study predate the infection). Cell type and time point are not known.

The chain is built from TRBV5-1 and TRBJ2-7, with D uncertain. V lost 0 bases and J lost 5, with 6 bases in between. CDR1 is SGHRS, CDR2 YFSETQ, per germline. The CDR3 totals 12 residues. CDR3 nucleotide sequence: TGCGCCAGCAGCTTGGATAGTCACGAGCAGTACTTC. Translation gives CASSLDSHEQYF.

This chain uses TRBV4-1 with TRBJ2-6; D may be TRBD1 (5 bases). CDR3 length: 17 residues. The V end lost 1 base, the J end lost 3 bases, and 13 bases lay between the germline ends. Germline lookup yields CDR1 MGHRA and CDR2 YSYEKL. The CDR3, as DNA: TGCGCCAGCAGCCAAGTAATATTCAGGGTTGGGGCCAACGTCCTGACTTTC. Translated, it gives CASSQVIFRVGANVLTF.

This clonotype was detected only a few times. The rearrangement links TRBV9 to TRBJ2-1; unclear D gene. Germline CDR1 and CDR2: SGDLS and YYNGEE. Deletions cut 0 bases from V and 7 bases from J, with 8 bases between. This CDR3 is 13 amino acids long. CDR3 nucleotide sequence: TGTGCCAGCAGCGTAGTCACCTCAAATGAGCAGTTCTTC. It codes for CASSVVTSNEQFF.

Many counts were recorded for this clonotype. The V gene is TRBV28, the J gene TRBJ2-7, with D maybe TRBD1 (6 bases). The CDR3 runs to 13 residues. V lost 6 bases to trimming and J lost 4 bases, with 13 bases between them. The germline CDR1 and CDR2 sequences are MDHEN and SYDVKM. The CDR3 nucleotides are TGTGCCAGCAGCGAAACAGGGAGATACGAGCAGTACTTC. Translated: CASSETGRYEQYF.

This clonotype has a count of ten or more. The chain joins TRBV7-9 to TRBJ2-2; D call uncertain. The CDR3 contains 15 residues. The V end lost 4 bases, the J end lost 6 bases, and 15 bases lay between the germline ends. Germline V gene lookup returns CDR1 SEHNR and CDR2 FQNEAQ (reference sequence). The CDR3 bases are TGTGCCAGCAGCTCCGGATCAATTGGGGCCGGGGAGCTGTTTTTT. Its translation is CASSSGSIGAGELFF.

This clonotype was detected ten times or more. The gene calls are TRBV7-6 and TRBJ2-4, with 9 bases that match TRBD2. Per germline, CDR1 SGHVS and CDR2 FNYEAQ. The CDR3 covers 19 residues. Trimming at V came to 0 bases and at J to 2 bases, leaving 11 bases not matched to a gene. The CDR3 loop is CASSLAVTSGKNPKNIQYF. In DNA, the CDR3 is TGTGCCAGCAGCTTAGCGGTGACTAGCGGAAAAAACCCCAAAAACATTCAGTACTTC. Together with reference TRBV7-6 and TRBJ2-4, the CDR3 gives the full variable domain: GAGVSQSPRYKVTKRGQDVALRCDPISGHVSLYWYRQALGQGPEFLTYFNYEAQQDKSGLPNDRFSAERPEGSISTLTIQRTEQRDSAMYRCASSLAVTSGKNPKNIQYFGAGTRLSVL.

There are a few counts of this clonotype. V gene TRBV7-2 combines with J gene TRBJ2-1; D is uncertain. The CDR3 consists of 17 residues. Trimming cost V 4 bases and J 4 bases, with 20 bases left between them. Per the germline V gene, CDR1 is SGHTA and CDR2 is FQGNSA. As DNA, the CDR3 is TGTGCCAGCAGCTCTCCACTCTCGGGTGGCCGATACAATGAGCAGTTCTTC. It translates to CASSSPLSGGRYNEQFF.

This chain uses TRBV20-1 with TRBJ2-3; TRBD2 might be the D (5 bases). V shed 0 bases and J shed 1 base, with 8 bases lying between them. CDR3 length equals 14 residues. The V gene's germline CDR1 is DFQATT and CDR2 SNEGSKA (reference sequence). CDR3 sequence (DNA): TGCAGTGCTAGAGAGCGGGCACGCACAGATACGCAGTATTTT. As protein: CSARERARTDTQYF.

This chain uses TRBV9 with TRBJ2-7; 9 bases are a match to TRBD1. CDR3 size: 15 residues. V shed 3 bases, J shed 0 bases, and the junction held 4 bases outside the gene matches. Germline loops: CDR1 SGDLS, CDR2 YYNGEE. In DNA form, the CDR3 reads TGTGCCAGCAGCGGCGGGACAGGGATCTCCTACGAGCAGTACTTC. Encoded protein: CASSGGTGISYEQYF.